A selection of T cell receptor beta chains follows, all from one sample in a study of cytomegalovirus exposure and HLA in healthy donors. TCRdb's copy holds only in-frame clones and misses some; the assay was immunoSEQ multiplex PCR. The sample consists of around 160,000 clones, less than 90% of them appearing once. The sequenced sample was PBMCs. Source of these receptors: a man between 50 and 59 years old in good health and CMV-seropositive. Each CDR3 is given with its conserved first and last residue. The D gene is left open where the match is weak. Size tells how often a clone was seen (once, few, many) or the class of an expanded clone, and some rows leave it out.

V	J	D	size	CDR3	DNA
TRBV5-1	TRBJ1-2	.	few	CASSPQDYGYTF	TGCGCCAGCAGCCCACAAGACTATGGCTACACCTTC
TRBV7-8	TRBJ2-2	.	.	CASSRGGALNTGELFF	TGTGCCAGCAGTAGGGGGGGGGCATTGAACACCGGGGAGCTGTTTTTT
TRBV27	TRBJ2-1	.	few	CASSLYLSSSSYNEQFF	TGTGCCAGCAGTTTATATCTGTCGTCGAGTTCCTACAATGAGCAGTTCTTC
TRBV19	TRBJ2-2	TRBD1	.	CASSMGQGANTGELFF	TGTGCCAGTAGTATGGGACAGGGGGCTAACACCGGGGAGCTGTTTTTT
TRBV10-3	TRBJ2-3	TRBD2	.	CAISEGGGSTDTQYF	TGTGCCATCAGTGAGGGCGGGGGTAGCACAGATACGCAGTATTTT
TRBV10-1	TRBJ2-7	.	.	CASSSGVAGSYEQYF	TGCGCCAGCAGTTCGGGGGTGGCAGGATCCTACGAGCAGTACTTC
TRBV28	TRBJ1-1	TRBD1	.	CASSPLGTGIMNTEAFF	TGTGCCAGCAGCCCACTCGGGACAGGGATCATGAACACTGAAGCTTTCTTT
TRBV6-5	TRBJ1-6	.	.	CASSSGQRRSPLHF	TGTGCCAGCAGTTCCGGACAGAGACGTTCACCCCTCCACTTT
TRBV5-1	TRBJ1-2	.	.	CASRVSWAGGYTF	TGCGCCAGCAGGGTCTCCTGGGCGGGTGGCTACACCTTC
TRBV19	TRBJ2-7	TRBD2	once	CASSSSGTSGRPPYEQYF	TGTGCCAGTAGTTCGTCCGGGACTAGCGGGAGGCCCCCCTACGAGCAGTACTTC
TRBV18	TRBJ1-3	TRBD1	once	CASSPYRGSDTIYF	TGTGCCAGCTCACCATACAGGGGCTCGGACACCATATATTTT
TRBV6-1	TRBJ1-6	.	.	CASSEAWRNSPLHF	TGTGCCAGCAGTGAAGCTTGGAGAAATTCACCCCTCCACTTT
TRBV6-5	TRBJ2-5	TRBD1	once	CASSGTVKETQYF	TGTGCCAGCAGTGGGACAGTTAAAGAGACCCAGTACTTC